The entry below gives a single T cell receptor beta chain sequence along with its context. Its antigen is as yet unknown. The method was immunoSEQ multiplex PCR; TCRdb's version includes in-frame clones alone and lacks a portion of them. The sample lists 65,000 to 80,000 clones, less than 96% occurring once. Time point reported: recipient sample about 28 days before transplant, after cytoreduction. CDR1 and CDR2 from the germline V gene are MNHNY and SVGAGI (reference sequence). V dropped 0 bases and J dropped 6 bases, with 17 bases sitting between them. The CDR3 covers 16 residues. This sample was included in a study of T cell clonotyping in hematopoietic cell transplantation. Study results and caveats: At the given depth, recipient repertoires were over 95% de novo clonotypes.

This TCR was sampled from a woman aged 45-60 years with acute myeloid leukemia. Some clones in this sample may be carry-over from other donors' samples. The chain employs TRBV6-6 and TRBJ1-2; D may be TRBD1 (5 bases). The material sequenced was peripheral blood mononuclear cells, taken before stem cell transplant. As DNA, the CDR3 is TGTGCCAGCAGTTACTCGAGTGGGACCGGGTCGCATGGCTACACCTTC. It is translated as CASSYSSGTGSHGYTF.